This record concerns one TCR beta chain sequence. This entry is derived from a study of blood T cell repertoires in COVID-19. At the level of the study: PBMCs, B-cell-depleted T cells, or T cells provided the cDNA or gDNA that made up the material.

Patients from Seattle were sampled longitudinally, starting during active infection. Germline V gene data show CDR1 as SGHRS and CDR2 as YFSETQ. The V segment lost 0 bases and the J segment 1 base; nucleotides outside the gene matches: 3. This CDR3 comprises 15 residues. As originally analysed: Using reference gene primer amplification, nucleated cell counts were estimated. Clones were sequenced by immunoSEQ multiplex PCR, and TCRdb holds only the in-frame ones, with some missing. The V and J calls and clone size were taken over from that table, and D and trimming were inferred from the DNA. The sample shows about 220,000 clones, roughly four fifths of them seen only once.

The V call is TRBV5-1, the J call TRBJ1-2, with TRBD1 matching 7 bases. Sequences were obtained from peripheral blood. This sequence was found in an elderly woman with COVID-19, enrolled during active disease. CDR3 coding DNA: TGCGCCAGCAGCTTGGCCTACAGGGGTAACTATGGCTACACCTTC. Protein product: CASSLAYRGNYGYTF.